Given below is one TCR beta chain in context. A read error may account for a junction end that differs from germline. The data stem from a study of T cells in Graves' hyperthyroidism and ophthalmopathy. RNA transcripts were the template for amplifying TCR beta CDR3 regions. Initially, a first-round RT-PCR of the TCR CDR3 employed the HTBI primer set. One entry per CDR3 protein results from TCRdb running MiXCR on the multiplex PCR reads. The sample has 550,000 to 800,000 distinct CDR3 sequences; around 16% are singletons. Stability of Graves' hyperthyroidism was defined as absent ophthalmopathy progression within 18 months. The study excluded patients with uncontrolled infection, other autoimmune disease, pregnancy or lactation. The CDR3 contains 15 residues. The germline CDR1 and CDR2 sequences are LNHDA and SQIVND (reference sequence).

The chain couples TRBV19 to TRBJ1-5; D is unclear. The TCR originated in a man aged 50 to 60 with Graves' hyperthyroidism. Material for sequencing was blood. The CDR3 sequence is CAGSTERIFNQPQHF. The CDR3 DNA is TGTGCCGGTAGTACCGAGAGAATATTCAATCAGCCCCAGCATTTT.